This entry lists 17 T cell receptor beta chains sequenced from one sample in a study of blood T cells in healthy people across ages. Primed by a sample-barcoded 5' primer and a J-beta primer mix, a second PCR proceeded for about 6 to 12 cycles. A single record per CDR3 protein comes from TCRdb applying MiXCR to the 5' RACE reads. In the table there are 450,000 to 600,000 distinct CDR3 sequences, about 28% of which are singletons. The sample was also linked to a second study, of T cells of mothers and their children.

The specimen was blood. Source of these receptors: a boy younger than 10 in good health.

About this clonotype itself: A read error may account for a junction end that differs from germline. The chain combines TRBV2 with TRBJ2-6; weak D call: TRBD1 (5 bases). Germline V lookup: CDR1 SNHLY, CDR2 FYNNEI. This CDR3 has 16 amino acids. The CDR3 coding sequence is TGTGCCAGCAGTGCCGACCGAAACTCTGGGGCCAACGTCCCGACTTTC. Amino acid sequence: CASSADRNSGANVPTF. Combining the CDR3 with reference TRBV2 and TRBJ2-6 gives the whole variable domain EPEVTQTPSHQVTQMGQEVILRCVPISNHLYFYWYRQILGQKVEFLVSFYNNEISEKSEIFDDQFSVERPDGSNFTLKIRSTKLEDSAMYFCASSADRNSGANVPTFGAGSRLTVL.

The rearrangement links TRBV12-3 or TRBV12-4 to TRBJ1-2; no reliable D call. The germline V and J ends were trimmed by 1 base and 6 bases, with 15 bases remaining between them. This CDR3 has 15 residues. The CDR3 reads CASSLVILQGDGYTF. The CDR3 bases are TGTGCCAGCAGTTTAGTAATCCTGCAAGGCGATGGCTACACCTTC.

The V gene is TRBV20-1, the J gene TRBJ2-7, with D hard to call. The germline V gene encodes CDR1 DFQATT and CDR2 SNEGSKA (reference sequence). V lost 6 bases and J 0 bases, leaving 21 bases between the germline ends. This CDR3 is built from 16 residues. CDR3 protein: CSANSPSSQISYEQYF. CDR3 coding DNA: TGCAGTGCAAACTCACCCTCGTCCCAAATCTCCTACGAGCAGTACTTC.

The V gene is TRBV20-1, the J gene TRBJ2-7; D unclear. CDR1 is DFQATT and CDR2 is SNEGSKA in the germline V gene (reference sequence). This CDR3 comprises 15 residues. Trimming cost V 0 bases and J 5 bases, with 17 bases left between them. In DNA, the CDR3 is TGCAGTGCTAGAGATGTCGGCTCAACCATTCACGAGCAGTACTTC. It specifies CSARDVGSTIHEQYF.

In its sample, this clonotype was seen a few times. V usage is TRBV10-3 and J usage is TRBJ2-7, with 7 bases identical to TRBD2. This CDR3 has 15 residues. Per the germline V gene, CDR1 is ENHRY and CDR2 is SYGVKD. The ends lost 10 bases at V and 2 bases at J; junction bases unmatched: 14. CDR3 residues: CATTLGAGEAYEQYF. For the CDR3, the DNA is TGTGCCACGACGCTCGGCGCGGGGGAAGCCTACGAGCAGTACTTC.

The V and J genes are TRBV12-3 or TRBV12-4 and TRBJ2-7, with TRBD1 matching 7 bases. The CDR3 extends over 15 amino acids. The V gene end was trimmed by 5 bases and the J gene end by 6 bases; junction bases not matched to a gene: 13. The CDR3 loop reads CASSIRQGPVVEQYF. The CDR3 DNA reads TGTGCCAGCAGTATCCGACAGGGCCCGGTGGTCGAGCAGTACTTC.

The chain is built from TRBV12-3 or TRBV12-4 and TRBJ2-4, with D possibly TRBD2 on 6 matching bases. The CDR3 extends over 14 amino acids. V gave up 8 bases and J gave up 2 bases, with 13 bases separating them. The DNA of the CDR3 is TGTGCCAGCCGGGCCGCGGGGTCCAAAAACATTCAGTACTTC. It codes for CASRAAGSKNIQYF.

This clonotype was picked up a small number of times. V is TRBV10-2 and J is TRBJ1-2, with TRBD1 matching 11 bases. J gave up 4 bases and V 2 bases, and 3 bases lay outside the gene matches. Germline V gene data show CDR1 as WSHSY and CDR2 as SAAADI. This CDR3 region has 15 residues. The chain's CDR3 is CASSEVGTGGYGYTF. As DNA, the CDR3 is TGCGCCAGCAGTGAGGTCGGGACAGGGGGCTATGGCTACACCTTC.

The sample holds a few counts of this clonotype. V gene TRBV7-2 combines with J gene TRBJ2-1; D not resolved. The J call could be wrong; TRBJ2-5 is a better fit for the DNA end. Germline V gene lookup returns CDR1 SGHTA and CDR2 FQGNSA. This CDR3 has 14 residues. The CDR3: CASSLAGQLETQYF. Written as DNA, the CDR3 is TGTGCCAGCAGCTTAGCTGGCCAACTAGAGACCCAGTACTTC.

This clonotype was detected a few times. The V call is TRBV5-4, the J call TRBJ2-5; TRBD1 might be the D (6 bases). Matching the DNA end better, TRBJ2-1 makes the J call doubtful. Per germline, CDR1 SGHNT and CDR2 YYREEE (reference sequence). The CDR3 spans 16 residues. The CDR3 is CASSTPGAVHYNEQFF. The CDR3 nucleotides are TGTGCCAGCAGCACCCCAGGGGCCGTTCACTACAATGAGCAGTTCTTC.

The chain carries TRBV12-5 and TRBJ2-5, with TRBD1 matching over 7 bases. The J call may be wrong; the DNA end is better matched by TRBJ2-1. Per germline, CDR1 LGHNT and CDR2 FRNRAP. This CDR3 is 15 amino acids long. The CDR3 bases are TGTGCTAGTGGGCCGGGACAGAACCACCTCAATGAGCAGTTCTTC. This sequence encodes CASGPGQNHLNEQFF.

Here the CDR3 reads CASSLLYAGAEETQYF. The CDR3 DNA follows: TGTGCCAGCAGCTTACTCTACGCGGGAGCGGAGGAGACCCAGTACTTC. The genes are TRBV7-2 and TRBJ2-5, with TRBD2 matching 7 bases. The CDR3 is made up of 16 amino acids. V was pared by 2 bases and J by 5 bases, with 11 bases of the junction left unmatched. Germline V gene sequence: CDR1 SGHTA, CDR2 FQGNSA.

This clonotype was picked up many times. The chain links TRBV11-2 to TRBJ2-5; 10 bases match TRBD1. V dropped 5 bases and J dropped 2; count of bases not matched to a gene: 14. Germline loops: CDR1 SGHAT, CDR2 FQNNGV. This CDR3 comprises 18 residues. The CDR3 nucleotides are TGTGCCAGCAGCACCCGGGACAGGGGTTTTCAGCGGCAAGAGACCCAGTACTTC. It yields the protein CASSTRDRGFQRQETQYF.

This clonotype was recorded at least ten times. The chain has TRBV14 and TRBJ2-5, with 11 bases identical to TRBD2. This CDR3 comprises 19 residues. Germline V gene data show CDR1 as SGHDN and CDR2 as FVKESK. J gave up 5 bases and V 3 bases, and 17 bases lay outside the gene matches. CDR3 nucleotide sequence: TGTGCCAGCAGCCAGACCTGGTTAGCGGGAGGGCCTAGCGAGGAGACCCAGTACTTC. This encodes CASSQTWLAGGPSEETQYF.

This clonotype was recorded many times. The gene calls are TRBV12-3 or TRBV12-4 and TRBJ2-7; no firm D call. The CDR3 sequence is 12 residues long. The V end lost 3 bases, the J end lost 6 bases, and 9 bases lay between the germline ends. CDR3 DNA: TGTGCCAGCAGTTTTCGTCGAAGCGAGCAGTACTTC. Translation gives CASSFRRSEQYF.

The V gene is TRBV19, the J gene TRBJ2-3; 7 bases match TRBD1. Germline CDR1 reads LNHDA; CDR2 reads SQIVND (reference sequence). This CDR3 contains 15 residues. Unmatched junction bases numbered 6, after V lost 6 bases and J lost 0 bases. The CDR3 DNA follows: TGTGCCAGTAGGTCGACAGGGTCTAGCACAGATACGCAGTATTTT. Translating it yields CASRSTGSSTDTQYF.

The chain couples TRBV7-2 to TRBJ2-3, with D maybe TRBD2 (5 bases). With 5 bases removed from V and 2 bases from J, the gap between germline ends came to 14 bases. The CDR3 is 15 amino acids. The germline gives CDR1 SGHTA, CDR2 FQGNSA. CDR3 coding DNA: TGTGCCAGCAGCCTGCAGGAGGACCTCACAGATACGCAGTATTTT. It encodes CASSLQEDLTDTQYF.